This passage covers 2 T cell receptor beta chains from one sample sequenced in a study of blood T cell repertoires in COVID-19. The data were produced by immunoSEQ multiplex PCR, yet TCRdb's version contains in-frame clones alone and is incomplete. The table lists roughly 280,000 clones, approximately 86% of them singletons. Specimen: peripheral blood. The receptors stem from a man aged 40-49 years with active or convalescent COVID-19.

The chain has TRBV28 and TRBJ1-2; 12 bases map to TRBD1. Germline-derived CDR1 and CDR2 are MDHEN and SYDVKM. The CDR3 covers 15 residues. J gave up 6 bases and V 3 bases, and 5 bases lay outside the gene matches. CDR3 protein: CASSLGDRGLDGYTF. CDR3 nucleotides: TGTGCCAGCAGTTTGGGGGACAGGGGGCTGGATGGCTACACCTTC.

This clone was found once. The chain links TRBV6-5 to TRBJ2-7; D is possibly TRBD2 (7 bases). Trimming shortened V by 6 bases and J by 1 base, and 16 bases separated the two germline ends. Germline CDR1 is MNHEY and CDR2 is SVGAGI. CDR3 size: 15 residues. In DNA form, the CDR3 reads TGTGCCAGCAGGGGGGCGTCTAGCGGATCCTACGAGCAGTACTTC. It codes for CASRGASSGSYEQYF.